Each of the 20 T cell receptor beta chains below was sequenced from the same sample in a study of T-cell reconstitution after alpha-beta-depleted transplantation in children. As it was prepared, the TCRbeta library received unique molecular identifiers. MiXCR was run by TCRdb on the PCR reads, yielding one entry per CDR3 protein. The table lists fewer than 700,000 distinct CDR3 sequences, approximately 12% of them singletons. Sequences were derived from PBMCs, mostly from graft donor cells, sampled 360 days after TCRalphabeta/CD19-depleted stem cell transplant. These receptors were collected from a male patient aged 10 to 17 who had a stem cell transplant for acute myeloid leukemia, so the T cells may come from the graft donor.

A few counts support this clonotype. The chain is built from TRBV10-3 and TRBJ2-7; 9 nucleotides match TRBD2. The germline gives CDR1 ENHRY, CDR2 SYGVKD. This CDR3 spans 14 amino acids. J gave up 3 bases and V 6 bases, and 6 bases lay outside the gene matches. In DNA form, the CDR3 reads TGTGCCATCAGGGGGACTAGCTCGGACTACGAGCAGTACTTC. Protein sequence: CAIRGTSSDYEQYF.

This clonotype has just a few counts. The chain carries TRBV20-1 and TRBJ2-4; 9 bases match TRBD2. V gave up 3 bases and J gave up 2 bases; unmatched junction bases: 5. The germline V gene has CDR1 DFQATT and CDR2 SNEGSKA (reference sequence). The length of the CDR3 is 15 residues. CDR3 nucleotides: TGCAGTGCTAGGGATAGCGGGAGCCCCAAAAACATTCAGTACTTC. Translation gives CSARDSGSPKNIQYF.

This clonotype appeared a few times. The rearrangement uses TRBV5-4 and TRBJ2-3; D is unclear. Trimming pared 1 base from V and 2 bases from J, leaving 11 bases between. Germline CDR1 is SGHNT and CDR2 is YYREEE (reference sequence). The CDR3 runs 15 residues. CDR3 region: CASSLLARNTDTQYF. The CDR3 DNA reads TGTGCCAGCAGCTTGCTTGCGCGGAACACAGATACGCAGTATTTT.

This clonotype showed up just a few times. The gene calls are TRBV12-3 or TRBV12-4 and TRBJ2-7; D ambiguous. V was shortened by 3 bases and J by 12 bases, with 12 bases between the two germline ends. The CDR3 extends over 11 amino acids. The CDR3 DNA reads TGTGCCAGCAGTTTGGACCGTCGTCCGTACTTC. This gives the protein CASSLDRRPYF.

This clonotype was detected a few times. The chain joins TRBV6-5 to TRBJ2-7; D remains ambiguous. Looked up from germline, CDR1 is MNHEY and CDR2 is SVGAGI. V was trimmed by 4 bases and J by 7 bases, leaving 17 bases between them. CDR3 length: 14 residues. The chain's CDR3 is CASSFGVTGGEQYF. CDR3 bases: TGTGCCAGCAGTTTTGGGGTGACGGGTGGGGAGCAGTACTTC.

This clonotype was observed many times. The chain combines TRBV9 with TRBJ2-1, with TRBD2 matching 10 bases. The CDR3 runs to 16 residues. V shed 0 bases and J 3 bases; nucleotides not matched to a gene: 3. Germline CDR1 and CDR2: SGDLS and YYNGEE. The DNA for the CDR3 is TGTGCCAGCAGCGTAGGGACTAGCGGCAACTACAATGAGCAGTTCTTC. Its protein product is CASSVGTSGNYNEQFF.

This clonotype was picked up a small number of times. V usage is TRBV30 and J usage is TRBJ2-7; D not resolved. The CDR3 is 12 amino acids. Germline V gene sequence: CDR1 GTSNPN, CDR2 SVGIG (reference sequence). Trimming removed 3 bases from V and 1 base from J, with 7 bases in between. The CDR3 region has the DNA TGTGCCTGGAGCGCTCAGTCCTACGAGCAGTACTTC. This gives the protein CAWSAQSYEQYF.

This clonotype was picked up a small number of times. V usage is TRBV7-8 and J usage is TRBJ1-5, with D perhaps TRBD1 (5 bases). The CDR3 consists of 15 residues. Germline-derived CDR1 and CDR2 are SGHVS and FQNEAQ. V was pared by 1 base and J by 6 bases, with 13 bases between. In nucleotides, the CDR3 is TGTGCCAGCAGCTTAGGGGGGGACGGATTTCAGCCCCAGCATTTT. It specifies CASSLGGDGFQPQHF. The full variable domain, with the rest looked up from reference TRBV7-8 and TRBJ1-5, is GAGVSQSPRYKVAKRGQDVALRCDPISGHVSLFWYQQALGQGPEFLTYFQNEAQLDKSGLPSDRFFAERPEGSVSTLKIQRTQQEDSAVYLCASSLGGDGFQPQHFGDGTRLSIL.

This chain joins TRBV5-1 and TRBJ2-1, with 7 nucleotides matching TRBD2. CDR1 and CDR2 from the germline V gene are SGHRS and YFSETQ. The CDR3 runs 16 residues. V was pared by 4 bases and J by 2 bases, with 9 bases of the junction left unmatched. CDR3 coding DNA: TGCGCCAGCAGCAATGGACTAGTTGGTACCTACAATGAGCAGTTCTTC. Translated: CASSNGLVGTYNEQFF.

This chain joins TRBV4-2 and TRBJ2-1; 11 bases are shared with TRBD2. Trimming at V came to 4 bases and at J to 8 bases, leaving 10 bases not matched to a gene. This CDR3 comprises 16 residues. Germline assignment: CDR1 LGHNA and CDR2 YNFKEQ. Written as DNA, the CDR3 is TGTGCCAGCAGCCCCCAGGGTACTAGCGGGAGCGATGAGCAGTTCTTC. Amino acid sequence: CASSPQGTSGSDEQFF.

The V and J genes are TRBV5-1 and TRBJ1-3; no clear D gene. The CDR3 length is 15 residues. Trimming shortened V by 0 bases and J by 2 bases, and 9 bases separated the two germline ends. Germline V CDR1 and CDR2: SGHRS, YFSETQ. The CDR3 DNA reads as TGCGCCAGCAGCTTGGCCTCGGGCGCTGGAAACACCATATATTTT. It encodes CASSLASGAGNTIYF.

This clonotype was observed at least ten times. The CDR3 sequence is CASSQGLAGGPLEQFF. For the CDR3, the DNA is TGTGCCAGCAGCCAAGGACTAGCGGGAGGGCCCCTTGAGCAGTTCTTC. The chain joins TRBV7-6 to TRBJ2-1, with TRBD2 matching 15 bases. Germline loops: CDR1 SGHVS, CDR2 FNYEAQ. This CDR3 comprises 16 residues. Trimming cost V 5 bases and J 9 bases; bases outside gene matches: 8.

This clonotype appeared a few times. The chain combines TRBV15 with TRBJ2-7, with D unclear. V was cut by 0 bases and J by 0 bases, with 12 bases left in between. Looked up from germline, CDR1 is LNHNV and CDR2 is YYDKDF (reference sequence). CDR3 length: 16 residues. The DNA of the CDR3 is TGTGCCACCAGCAGAGATCAGCAGACCTTCTCCTACGAGCAGTACTTC. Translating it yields CATSRDQQTFSYEQYF.

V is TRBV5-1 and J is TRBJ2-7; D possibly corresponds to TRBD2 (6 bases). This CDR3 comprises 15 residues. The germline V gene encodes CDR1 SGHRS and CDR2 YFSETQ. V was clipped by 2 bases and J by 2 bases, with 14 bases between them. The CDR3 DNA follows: TGCGCCAGCAGCTTAACAGGAGGGTACCCCTACGAGCAGTACTTC. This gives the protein CASSLTGGYPYEQYF.

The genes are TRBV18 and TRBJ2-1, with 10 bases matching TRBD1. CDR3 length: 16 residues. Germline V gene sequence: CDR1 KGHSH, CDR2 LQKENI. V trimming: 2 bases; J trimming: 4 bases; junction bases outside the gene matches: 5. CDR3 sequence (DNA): TGTGCCAGCTCACCATCCTCGGGACAGGGGTACAATGAGCAGTTCTTC. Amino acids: CASSPSSGQGYNEQFF.

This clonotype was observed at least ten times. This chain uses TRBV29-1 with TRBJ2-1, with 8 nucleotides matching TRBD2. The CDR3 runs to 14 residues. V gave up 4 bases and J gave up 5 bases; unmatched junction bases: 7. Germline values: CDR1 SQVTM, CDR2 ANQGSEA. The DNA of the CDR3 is TGCAGCGTTGGACCCGCGGGAGGTAACAATGAGCAGTTCTTC. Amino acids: CSVGPAGGNNEQFF.

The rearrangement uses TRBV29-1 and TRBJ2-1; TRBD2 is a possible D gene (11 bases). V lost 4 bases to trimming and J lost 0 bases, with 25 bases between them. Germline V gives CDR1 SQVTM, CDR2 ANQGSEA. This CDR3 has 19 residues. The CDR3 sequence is CSVGGQGLAGGYSYNEQFF. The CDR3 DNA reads TGCAGCGTTGGGGGACAGGGGCTAGCGGGAGGCTACTCCTACAATGAGCAGTTCTTC.

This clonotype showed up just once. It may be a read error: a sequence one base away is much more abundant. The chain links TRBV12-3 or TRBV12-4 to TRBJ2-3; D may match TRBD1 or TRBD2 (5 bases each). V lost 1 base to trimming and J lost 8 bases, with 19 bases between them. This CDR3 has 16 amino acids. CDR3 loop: CASSLEELRGEVTQYF. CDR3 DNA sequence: TGTGCCAGCAGTTTAGAGGAGTTGAGGGGAGAAGTTACGCAGTATTTT.

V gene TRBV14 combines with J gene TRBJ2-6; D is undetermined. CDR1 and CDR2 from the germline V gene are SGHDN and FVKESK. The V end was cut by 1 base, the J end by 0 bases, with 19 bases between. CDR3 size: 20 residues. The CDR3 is CASSQVILLPHGSGANVLTF. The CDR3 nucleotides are TGTGCCAGCAGCCAAGTAATTCTGCTCCCACATGGCTCTGGGGCCAACGTCCTGACTTTC.

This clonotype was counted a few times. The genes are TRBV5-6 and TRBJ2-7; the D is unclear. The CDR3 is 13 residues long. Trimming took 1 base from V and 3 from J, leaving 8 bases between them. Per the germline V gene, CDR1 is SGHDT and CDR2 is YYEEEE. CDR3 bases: TGTGCCAGCAGCTTGCAACACCTCTACGAGCAGTACTTC. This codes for CASSLQHLYEQYF.